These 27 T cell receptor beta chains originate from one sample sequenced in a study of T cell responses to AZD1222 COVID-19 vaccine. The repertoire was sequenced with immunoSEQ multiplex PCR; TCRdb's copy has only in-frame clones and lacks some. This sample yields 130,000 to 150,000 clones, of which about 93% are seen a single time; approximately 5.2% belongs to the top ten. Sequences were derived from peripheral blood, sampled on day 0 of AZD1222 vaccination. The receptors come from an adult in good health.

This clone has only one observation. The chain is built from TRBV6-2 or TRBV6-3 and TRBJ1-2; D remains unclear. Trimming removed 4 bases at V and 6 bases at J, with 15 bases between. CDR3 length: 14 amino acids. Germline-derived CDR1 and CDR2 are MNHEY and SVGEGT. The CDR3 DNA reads TGTGCCAGCAGTTTCAACAGCTACTTCCATGGCTACACCTTC. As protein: CASSFNSYFHGYTF.

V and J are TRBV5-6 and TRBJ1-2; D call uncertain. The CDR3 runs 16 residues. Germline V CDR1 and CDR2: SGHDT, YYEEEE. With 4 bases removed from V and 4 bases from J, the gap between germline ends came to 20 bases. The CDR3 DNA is TGTGCCAGCAGCCGATTAGAGGTCCCATTTTCCTATGGCTACACCTTC. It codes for CASSRLEVPFSYGYTF.

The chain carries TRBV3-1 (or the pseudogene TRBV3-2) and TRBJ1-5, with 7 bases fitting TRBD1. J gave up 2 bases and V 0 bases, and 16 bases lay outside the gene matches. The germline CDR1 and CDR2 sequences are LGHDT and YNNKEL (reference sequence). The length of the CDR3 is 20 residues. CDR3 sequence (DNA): TGTGCCAGCAGCCAAGATACCTCGGGGACAGCTGGAGCGGGCAATCAGCCCCAGCATTTT. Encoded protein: CASSQDTSGTAGAGNQPQHF.

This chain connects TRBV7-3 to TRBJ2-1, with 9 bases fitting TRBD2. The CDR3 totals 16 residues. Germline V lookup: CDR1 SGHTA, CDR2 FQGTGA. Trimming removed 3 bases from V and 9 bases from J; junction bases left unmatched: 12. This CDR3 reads CASSLASGNLLGEQFF. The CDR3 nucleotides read TGTGCCAGCAGCTTGGCTAGCGGGAATCTCCTGGGTGAGCAGTTCTTC.

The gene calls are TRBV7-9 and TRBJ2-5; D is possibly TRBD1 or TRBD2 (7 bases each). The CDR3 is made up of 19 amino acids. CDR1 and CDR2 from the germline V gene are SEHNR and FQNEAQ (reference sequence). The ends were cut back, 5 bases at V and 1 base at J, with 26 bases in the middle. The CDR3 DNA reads TGTGCCAGCAGCCCCCGAGGGACAGTGGAAGCGGGGTTCCAAGAGACCCAGTACTTC. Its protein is CASSPRGTVEAGFQETQYF.

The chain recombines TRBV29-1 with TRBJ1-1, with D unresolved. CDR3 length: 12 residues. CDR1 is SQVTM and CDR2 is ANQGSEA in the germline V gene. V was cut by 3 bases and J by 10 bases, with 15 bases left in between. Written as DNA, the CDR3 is TGCAGCGTTGACTCATCGGTCCGCGGAGCTTTCTTT. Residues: CSVDSSVRGAFF.

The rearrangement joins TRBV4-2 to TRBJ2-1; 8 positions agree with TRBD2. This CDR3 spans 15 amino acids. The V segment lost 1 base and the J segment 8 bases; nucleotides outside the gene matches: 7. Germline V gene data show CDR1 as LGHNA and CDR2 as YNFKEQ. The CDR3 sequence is CASSQAGGPSDEQFF. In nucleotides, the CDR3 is TGTGCCAGCAGCCAAGCGGGAGGGCCTTCCGATGAGCAGTTCTTC.

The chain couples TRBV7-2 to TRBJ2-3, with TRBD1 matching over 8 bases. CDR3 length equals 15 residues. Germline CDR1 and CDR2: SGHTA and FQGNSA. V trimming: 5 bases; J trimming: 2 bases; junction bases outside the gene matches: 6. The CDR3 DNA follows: TGTGCCAGCAGCACCCGGGACAGGTCCACAGATACGCAGTATTTT. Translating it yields CASSTRDRSTDTQYF. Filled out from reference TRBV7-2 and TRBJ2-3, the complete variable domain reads GAGVSQSPSNKVTEKGKDVELRCDPISGHTALYWYRQSLGQGLEFLIYFQGNSAPDKSGLPSDRFSAERTGGSVSTLTIQRTQQEDSAVYLCASSTRDRSTDTQYFGPGTRLTVL.

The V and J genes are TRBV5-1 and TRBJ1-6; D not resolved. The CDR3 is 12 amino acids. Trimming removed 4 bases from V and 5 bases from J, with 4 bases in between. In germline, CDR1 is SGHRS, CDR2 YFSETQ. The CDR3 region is CASSANNSPLHF. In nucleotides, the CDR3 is TGCGCCAGCAGCGCCAATAATTCACCCCTCCACTTT.

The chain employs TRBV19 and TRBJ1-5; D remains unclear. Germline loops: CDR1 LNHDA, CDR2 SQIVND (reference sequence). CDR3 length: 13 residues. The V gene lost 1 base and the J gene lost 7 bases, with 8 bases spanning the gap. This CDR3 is CASSIAAGQPQHF. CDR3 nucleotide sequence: TGTGCCAGTAGTATAGCTGCAGGACAGCCCCAGCATTTT. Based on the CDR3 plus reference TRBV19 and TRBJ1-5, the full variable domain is DGGITQSPKYLFRKEGQNVTLSCEQNLNHDAMYWYRQDPGQGLRLIYYSQIVNDFQKGDIAEGYSVSREKKESFPLTVTSAQKNPTAFYLCASSIAAGQPQHFGDGTRLSIL.

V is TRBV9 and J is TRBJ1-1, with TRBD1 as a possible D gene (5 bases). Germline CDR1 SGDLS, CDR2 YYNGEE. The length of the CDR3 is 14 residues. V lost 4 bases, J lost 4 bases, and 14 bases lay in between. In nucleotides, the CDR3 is TGTGCCAGCAGCCCTCACGAGGGGAGCACTGAAGCTTTCTTT. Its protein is CASSPHEGSTEAFF.

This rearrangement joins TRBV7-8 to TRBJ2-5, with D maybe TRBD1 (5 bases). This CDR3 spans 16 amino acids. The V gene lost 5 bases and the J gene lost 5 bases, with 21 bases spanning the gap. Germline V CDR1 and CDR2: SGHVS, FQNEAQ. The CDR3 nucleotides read TGTGCCAGCAGCCCATCTGGGGCCCTAGGTGCGGAGACCCAGTACTTC. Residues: CASSPSGALGAETQYF.

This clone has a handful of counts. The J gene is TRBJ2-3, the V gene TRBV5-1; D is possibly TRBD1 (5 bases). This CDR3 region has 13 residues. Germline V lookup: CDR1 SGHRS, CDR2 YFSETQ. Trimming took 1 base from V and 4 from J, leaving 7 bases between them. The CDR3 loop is CASSLLGPDTQYF. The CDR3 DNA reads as TGCGCCAGCAGCTTGTTGGGGCCAGATACGCAGTATTTT.

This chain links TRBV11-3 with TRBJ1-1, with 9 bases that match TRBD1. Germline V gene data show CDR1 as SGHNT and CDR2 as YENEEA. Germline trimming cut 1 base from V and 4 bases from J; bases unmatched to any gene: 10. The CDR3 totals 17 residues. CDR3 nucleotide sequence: TGTGCCAGCAGCTTAGGGTCTGGACAGGGGAGGGGCACTGAAGCTTTCTTT. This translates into CASSLGSGQGRGTEAFF.

The CDR3 region is CASSLHPSRGVTIYF. The CDR3 region has the DNA TGTGCCAGCAGTTTACATCCGAGTCGGGGGGTCACCATATATTTT. V gene TRBV28 combines with J gene TRBJ1-3; weak D call: TRBD1 (5 bases). This CDR3 spans 15 amino acids. V was shortened by 2 bases and J by 9 bases, with 17 bases between the two germline ends. Germline lookup yields CDR1 MDHEN and CDR2 SYDVKM.

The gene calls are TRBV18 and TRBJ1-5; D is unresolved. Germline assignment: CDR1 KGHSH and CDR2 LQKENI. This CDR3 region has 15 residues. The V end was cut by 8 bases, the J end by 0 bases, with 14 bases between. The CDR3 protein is CASQMEGFSNQPQHF. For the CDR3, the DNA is TGTGCCAGCCAGATGGAGGGCTTTAGCAATCAGCCCCAGCATTTT.

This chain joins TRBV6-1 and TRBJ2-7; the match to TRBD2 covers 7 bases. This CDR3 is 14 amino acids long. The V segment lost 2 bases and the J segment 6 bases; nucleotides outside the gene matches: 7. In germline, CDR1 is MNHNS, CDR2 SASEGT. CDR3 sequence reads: CASSERQRGTEQYF. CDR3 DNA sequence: TGTGCCAGCAGTGAACGACAGCGGGGTACCGAGCAGTACTTC.

CDR3 sequence: CASSPGRGRLGLFF. The CDR3 DNA is TGTGCCAGCAGCCCAGGCAGGGGGCGGTTGGGGCTGTTTTTT. The chain is built from TRBV7-3 and TRBJ2-2, with 8 nucleotides matching TRBD1. The trim removed 5 bases at V and 13 bases at J, leaving 12 bases unmatched. The V gene's germline CDR1 is SGHTA and CDR2 FQGTGA. This CDR3 contains 14 residues.

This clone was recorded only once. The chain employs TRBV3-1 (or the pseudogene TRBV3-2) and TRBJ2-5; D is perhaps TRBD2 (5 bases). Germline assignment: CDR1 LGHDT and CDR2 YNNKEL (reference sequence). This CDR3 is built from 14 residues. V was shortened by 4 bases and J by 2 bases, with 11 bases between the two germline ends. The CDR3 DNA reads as TGTGCCAGCAGCCCGAGGGATGTACAAGAGACCCAGTACTTC. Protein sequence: CASSPRDVQETQYF.

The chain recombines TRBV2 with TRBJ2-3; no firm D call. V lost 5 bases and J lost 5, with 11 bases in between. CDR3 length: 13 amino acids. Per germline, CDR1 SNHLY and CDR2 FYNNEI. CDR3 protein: CASSKETRDTQYF. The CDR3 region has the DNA TGTGCCAGCAGTAAGGAGACCCGAGATACGCAGTATTTT.

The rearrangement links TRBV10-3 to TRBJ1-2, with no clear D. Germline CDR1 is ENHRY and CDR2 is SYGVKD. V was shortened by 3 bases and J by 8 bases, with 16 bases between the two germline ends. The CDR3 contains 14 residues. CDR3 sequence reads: CAISDDLMGGGYTF. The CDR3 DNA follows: TGTGCCATCAGTGACGACCTTATGGGTGGAGGCTACACCTTC.

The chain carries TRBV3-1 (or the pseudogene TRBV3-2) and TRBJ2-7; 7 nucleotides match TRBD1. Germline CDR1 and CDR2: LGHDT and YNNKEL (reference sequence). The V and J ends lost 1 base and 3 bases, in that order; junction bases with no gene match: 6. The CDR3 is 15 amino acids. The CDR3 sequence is CASSQAGGPFYEQYF. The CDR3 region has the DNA TGTGCCAGCAGCCAAGCAGGGGGTCCCTTCTACGAGCAGTACTTC.

CDR3 DNA sequence: TGTGCCAGCAGAAGCGGTAAAGAGACCCAGTACTTC. Translating it yields CASRSGKETQYF. This chain connects TRBV6-5 to TRBJ2-5; possible D gene TRBD2, 5 bases. V dropped 6 bases and J dropped 3 bases, with 8 bases sitting between them. The germline gives CDR1 MNHEY, CDR2 SVGAGI. CDR3 length: 12 amino acids.

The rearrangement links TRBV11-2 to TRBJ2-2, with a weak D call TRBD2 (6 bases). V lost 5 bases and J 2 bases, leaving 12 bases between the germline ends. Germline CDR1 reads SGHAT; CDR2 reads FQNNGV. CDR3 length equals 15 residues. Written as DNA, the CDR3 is TGTGCCAGCAGCCGCCCAGGGACTAACACCGGGGAGCTGTTTTTT. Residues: CASSRPGTNTGELFF.

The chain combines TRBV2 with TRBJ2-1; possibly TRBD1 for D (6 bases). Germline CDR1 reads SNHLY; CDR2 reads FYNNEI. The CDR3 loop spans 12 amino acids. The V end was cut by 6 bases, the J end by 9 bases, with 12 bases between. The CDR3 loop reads CASSEQGSEQFF. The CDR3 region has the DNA TGTGCCAGCAGCGAACAGGGCAGTGAGCAGTTCTTC.

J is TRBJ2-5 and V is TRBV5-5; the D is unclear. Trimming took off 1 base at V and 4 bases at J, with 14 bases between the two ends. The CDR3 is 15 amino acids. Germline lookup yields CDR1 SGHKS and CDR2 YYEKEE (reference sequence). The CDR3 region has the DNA TGTGCCAGCAGCTTGTCGGCTGCGGTTCGAGAGACCCAGTACTTC. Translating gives CASSLSAAVRETQYF.

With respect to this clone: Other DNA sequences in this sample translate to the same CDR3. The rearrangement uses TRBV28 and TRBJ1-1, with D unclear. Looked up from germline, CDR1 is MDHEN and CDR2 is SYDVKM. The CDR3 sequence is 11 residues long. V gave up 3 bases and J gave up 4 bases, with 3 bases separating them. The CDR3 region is CASSLGTEAFF. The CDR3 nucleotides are TGTGCCAGCAGTTTGGGCACTGAAGCTTTCTTT.